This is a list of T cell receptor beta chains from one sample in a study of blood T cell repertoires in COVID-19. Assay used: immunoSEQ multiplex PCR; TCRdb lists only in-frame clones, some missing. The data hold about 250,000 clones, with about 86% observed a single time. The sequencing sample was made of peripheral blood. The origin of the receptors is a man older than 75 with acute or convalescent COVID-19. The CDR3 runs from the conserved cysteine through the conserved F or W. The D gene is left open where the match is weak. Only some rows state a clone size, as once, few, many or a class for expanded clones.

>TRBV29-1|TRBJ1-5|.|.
TGCAGCGTTGGAATGGGGGGGACTCAGCCCCAGCATTTT
CSVGMGGTQPQHF
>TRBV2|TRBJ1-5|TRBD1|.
TGTGCCAGCAGTGGGGGACAGAGCAATCAGCCCCAGCATTTT
CASSGGQSNQPQHF
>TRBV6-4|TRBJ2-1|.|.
TGTGCCAGCAGTGACGGTGGGGGCCACAGCTCCTACAATGAGCAGTTCTTC
CASSDGGGHSSYNEQFF
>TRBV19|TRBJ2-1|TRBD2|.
TGTGCCAGTAGCCCAACTAGCGAATCCTACAATGAGCAGTTCTTC
CASSPTSESYNEQFF
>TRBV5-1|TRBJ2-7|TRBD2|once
TGCGCCAGCAGCTTGTCTCAGACTAGCGGGGGTTACGAGCAGTACTTC
CASSLSQTSGGYEQYF
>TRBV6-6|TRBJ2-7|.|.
TGTGCCAGCAGTAGCCTGGGGGGATACGAGCAGTACTTC
CASSSLGGYEQYF
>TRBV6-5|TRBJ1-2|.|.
TGTGCCAGCAGGGTTGCAGGGTCCGCAAATGGCTACACCTTC
CASRVAGSANGYTF
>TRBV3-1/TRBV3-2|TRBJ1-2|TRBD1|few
TGTGCCAGCAGCTCCGAAGACAGGGTGTATGGCTACACCTTC
CASSSEDRVYGYTF
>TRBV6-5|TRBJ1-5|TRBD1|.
TGTGCCAGCAGCAGGGGGCCCTATAGCAATCAGCCCCAGCATTTT
CASSRGPYSNQPQHF
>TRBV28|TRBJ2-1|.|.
TGTGCCAGCAGTTTGGACATCTACAATGAGCAGTTCTTC
CASSLDIYNEQFF
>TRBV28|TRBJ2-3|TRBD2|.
TGTGCCAGCAGCGATTTTTTTTCACGGACTAGCGGGAGTGCCACAGATACGCAGTATTTT
CASSDFFSRTSGSATDTQYF
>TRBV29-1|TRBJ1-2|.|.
TGCAGCGTTGAAGATGGAGAATTAGGCCAGGGAAAAGCTAACTATGGCTACACCTTC
CSVEDGELGQGKANYGYTF
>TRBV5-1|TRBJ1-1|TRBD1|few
TGCGCCAGCAGACTCGGGACAGTGAACACTGAAGCTTTCTTT
CASRLGTVNTEAFF
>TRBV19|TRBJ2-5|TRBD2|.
TGTGCCAGTAGTATCTTAGCGGGAAGTAATTTCAGGGAGACCCAGTACTTC
CASSILAGSNFRETQYF
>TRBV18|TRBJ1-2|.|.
TGTGCCAGCTCTCTCAGGGAGGGTCGGGCCCCGTTTGGCTACACCTTC
CASSLREGRAPFGYTF
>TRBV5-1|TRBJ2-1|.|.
TGCGCCAGCAGCTGGGGCGATGAGCAGTTCTTC
CASSWGDEQFF
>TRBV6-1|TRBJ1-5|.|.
TGTGCCAGCAGTGAACTTGTCAGGGTAGGAAATCAGCCCCAGCATTTT
CASSELVRVGNQPQHF
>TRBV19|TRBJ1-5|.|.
TGTGCCAGTAGTTGGTCGAGGGTGGGAGATCAGCCCCAGCATTTT
CASSWSRVGDQPQHF
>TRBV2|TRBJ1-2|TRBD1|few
TGTGCCAGCAGTGAAGTCCCGGGACAGCGGCGGGGCTACACCTTC
CASSEVPGQRRGYTF
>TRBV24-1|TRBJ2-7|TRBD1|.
TGTGCCACCAGTGCCGGATCTACAGGGGGCTTGGGCGAGCAGTACTTC
CATSAGSTGGLGEQYF
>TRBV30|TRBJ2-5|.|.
TGTGCCTGGAGTGCTCCGGAGACCCAGTACTTC
CAWSAPETQYF
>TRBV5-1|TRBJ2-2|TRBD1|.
TGCGCCAGCAGCTTGGTCGGGACAGGGTCCGGGGAGCTGTTTTTT
CASSLVGTGSGELFF
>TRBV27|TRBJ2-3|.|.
TGTGCCAGCAGTCCGTGGGCTTTGCACACAGATACGCAGTATTTT
CASSPWALHTDTQYF
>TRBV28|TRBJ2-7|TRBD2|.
TGTGCCAGCAGACTTAACCGGGACTACCCTGTTCGGTACTTC
CASRLNRDYPVRYF
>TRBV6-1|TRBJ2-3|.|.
TGTGCCAGCAGTGAGCATTCTTCGGGTACGCAGTATTTT
CASSEHSSGTQYF
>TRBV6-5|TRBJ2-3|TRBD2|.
TGTGCCAGCAGCCTCCTCACTAGCGGGATCGATACGCAGTATTTT
CASSLLTSGIDTQYF
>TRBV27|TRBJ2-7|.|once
TGTGCCAGCAGCCAGCGGCCCCAGGCCTCCTACGAGCAGTACTTC
CASSQRPQASYEQYF
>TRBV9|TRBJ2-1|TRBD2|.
TGTGCCAGCAGCGCCCAATGGGGCGGGGGGGCTTCCCAGTTCTTC
CASSAQWGGGASQFF
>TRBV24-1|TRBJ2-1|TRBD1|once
TGTGCCACCAGTGATAGTAACCCCGGGACAGGGGGCAATGAGCAGTTCTTC
CATSDSNPGTGGNEQFF
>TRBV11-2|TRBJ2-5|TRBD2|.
TGTGCCAGCAAAGTAGCGGGGTCCCAAGAGACCCAGTACTTC
CASKVAGSQETQYF
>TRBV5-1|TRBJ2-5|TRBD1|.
TGCGCCAGCAGCTGGGACAGGGGCCCCCCAGAGACCCAGTACTTC
CASSWDRGPPETQYF
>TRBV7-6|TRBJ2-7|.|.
TGTGCCAGCAGCTTCTCGGGTCACACCTACGAGCAGTACTTC
CASSFSGHTYEQYF
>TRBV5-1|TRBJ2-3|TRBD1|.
TGCGCCAGCAGCTTGTGGGGGACAGGGACAGATACGCAGTATTTT
CASSLWGTGTDTQYF
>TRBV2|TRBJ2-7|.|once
TGTGCCAGCTCCGGGGGATTGTACTACGAGCAGTACTTC
CASSGGLYYEQYF
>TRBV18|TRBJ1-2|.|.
TGTGCCAGCTCACCGGACACCAACTATGGCTACACCTTC
CASSPDTNYGYTF
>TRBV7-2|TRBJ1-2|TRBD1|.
TGTGCCAGCATCGGGACAGACTGGACTAACTATGGCTACACCTTC
CASIGTDWTNYGYTF
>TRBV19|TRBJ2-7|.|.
TGTGCCAGTAAGCCTCAGCAGGGAACTAACTACGAGCAGTACTTC
CASKPQQGTNYEQYF
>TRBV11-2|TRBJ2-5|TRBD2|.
TGTGCCAGCAGCTTAGTGGGGACTAGCGGGGGGGAAGAGACCCAGTACTTC
CASSLVGTSGGEETQYF
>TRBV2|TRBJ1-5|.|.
TGTGCCAGCAGTGAAGGGCAGAGCAATCAGCCCCAGCATTTT
CASSEGQSNQPQHF